Listed here is a single T cell receptor beta chain. This clonotype came up a few times. What this receptor recognizes is not known. One base away there is no much larger clone; base qualities are not given. Library preparation used PCR. Sequencing took place on an Illumina HiSeq 2500. To reduce PCR and sequencing biases, unique molecular identifiers were built into the TCR beta cDNA libraries. Every 1 to 10 million input T cells yielded around 500,000 cDNA molecules, meaning each molecule approximated one T cell. The same protocol used for the earlier healthy control dataset was applied to prepare and sequence the patient libraries. Within a given batch, samples were prepared together, multiplexed and sequenced on the same HiSeq lane. Turning to the authors' computational methods: Raw barcoded reads were processed with MIGEC, and single-read molecular identifier groups were discarded before consensus assembly and CDR3 extraction. VDJtools was used for post-analysis of the clonotype tables, with diversity normalized by down-sampling every dataset to the smallest sample size. To correct batch-related cross-sample contamination, repertoire overlap clustering matched CDR3 amino acid sequences but not nucleotide sequences. TCRdb trimmed the raw reads at Q25, called clones with MiXCR and kept productive beta chains. Each record represents a unique CDR3 protein, reported with the most common genes and DNA among its rows. The V and J calls reflect TCRdb's pipeline rather than the authors' work. The sample table lists some 500,000 distinct CDR3 sequences, less than 45% of them with a count of one. Roughly 12% of the sample lies in the top ten.

The data were obtained in a study of post-analysis software for immune sequencing data (dated by TCRdb to the mid-2010s). Turning to the overall study: The recorded disease courses included relapsing-remitting, secondary progressive and progressive-relapsing multiple sclerosis, and some patients had no subtype annotation. The patient repertoires were set against 10 or so previously published healthy control repertoires from donors whose ages ranged from roughly 6 to 27 years. A subset of samples was prepared in parallel using single-end sample barcoding, then pooled and co-amplified after Illumina adapter ligation.

Taken from cysteine to phenylalanine, the CDR3 has 11 residues. Only the CDR3 DNA stays, 33 bases, in frame from base 1. From a lookup of the germline V gene (reference sequence), CDR1 and CDR2 are MNHNY and SVGAGI. The junction carries 4 bases between V and J, which are trimmed by 8 bases and 0 bases respectively. To demonstrate the VDJtools post-analysis software, TCR beta repertoires were profiled from the peripheral blood of 13 young patients with multiple sclerosis. Multiple sclerosis patients were children and adolescents aged about 6 to 17 years. Broad study findings and their caveats: Compared with controls, multiple sclerosis patients had significantly lower normalized Chao1 diversity, a finding suggesting substantial peripheral T-cell clonal expansion. Significantly higher frequencies in patients than in controls were found for five or six TRBV segments, including TRBV5-6, TRBV5-1 and TRBV20-1. Direct clustering with F measure showed strong co-clustering of samples prepared in the same batch, prompting a batch-effect correction. The control group was slightly older than the multiple sclerosis patient group.

Specimen: blood. Recombination joined TRBV6-6 with TRBJ1-1, with the D gene too uncertain to name. The TCR originated in a girl between 10 and 17 years old with multiple sclerosis. The CDR3 sequence is CASGVNTEAFF. The nucleotide sequence reads TGTGCCAGCGGGGTGAACACTGAAGCTTTCTTT.